The present entry profiles one TCR beta chain with its context. As yet, its antigen is unknown. Data came from immunoSEQ multiplex PCR; TCRdb stores just in-frame clones and leaves some out. The sample holds approximately 1.1 million clones; 70% to 80% are singletons and the top ten take around 0.47%. Germline V gene lookup returns CDR1 SGHAT and CDR2 FQNNGV. J lost 4 bases, V lost 0 bases, and 3 bases had no gene match. The CDR3 has 14 amino acids. This record belongs to a study of shared clonotypes between healthy human individuals. Whole-study results and caveats: Compared with memory subsets, naive subsets generally had larger estimated richness.

Sequenced: memory CD4+ T cells from PBMCs. As for subset: CD45RA-negative fraction. The chain is built from TRBV11-2 and TRBJ2-7, with 7 bases identical to TRBD2. The TCR sequence derives from a man aged 18 to 35 in good health. Some clones in this sample may be carry-over from other donors' samples. The CDR3 here is CASSLDTREYEQYF. The CDR3 DNA reads as TGTGCCAGCAGCTTAGATACGCGGGAGTACGAGCAGTACTTC.